The clone carrying this T cell receptor (beta chain) occurred a few times. The antigen remains unidentified. This CDR3 has 13 amino acids. Germline CDR1 SGHRS, CDR2 YFSETQ. Deletions cut 2 bases from V and 5 bases from J, with 7 bases between. This record belongs to a study of OX40 agonist ivuxolimab in advanced cancers. Study-wide results and caveats: More expanded clones were found, on average, in CD8+ than in CD4+ T cells. Certain nonresponding patients likewise had low normalized T-cell clonal expansion.

Libraries were prepared by immunoSEQ multiplex PCR; TCRdb keeps only in-frame clonotypes and omits some of them. There are fewer than 65,000 clones in the sample; 75% to 90% occur only once, and around 0.6% lies in the top ten. The study sampled blood at baseline, cycle 4 day 1, and cycle 7 day 1. The specimen comprised CD4+ or CD8+ T cells sorted from blood, sampled in a trial of the OX40 agonist ivuxolimab. The gene calls are TRBV5-1 and TRBJ2-2, with unresolved D. The TCR originated in an adult with an advanced solid tumor such as melanoma, head and neck, liver or kidney cancer. The CDR3 nucleotides are TGCGCCAGCAGCTTAGCGCAGACCGGGGAGCTGTTTTTT. Translated: CASSLAQTGELFF.